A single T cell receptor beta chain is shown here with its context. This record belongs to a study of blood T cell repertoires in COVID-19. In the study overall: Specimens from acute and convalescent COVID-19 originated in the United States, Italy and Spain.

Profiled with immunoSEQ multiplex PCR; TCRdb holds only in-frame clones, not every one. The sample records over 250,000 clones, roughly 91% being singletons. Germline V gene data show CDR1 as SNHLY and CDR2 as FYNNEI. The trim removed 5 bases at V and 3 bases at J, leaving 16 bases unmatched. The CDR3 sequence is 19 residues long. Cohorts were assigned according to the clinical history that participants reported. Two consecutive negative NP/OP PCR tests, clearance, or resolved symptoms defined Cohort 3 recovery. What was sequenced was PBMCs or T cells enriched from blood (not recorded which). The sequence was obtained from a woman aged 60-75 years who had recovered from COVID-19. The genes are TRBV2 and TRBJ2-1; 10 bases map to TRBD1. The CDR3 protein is CASSPDRGRIKGGYNEQFF. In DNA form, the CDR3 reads TGTGCCAGCAGTCCAGACAGGGGGCGTATCAAAGGGGGCTACAATGAGCAGTTCTTC.